This entry concerns a single T cell receptor (beta chain). Its antigen is not identified. The data originate from a study of CD8 T cells in ankylosing spondylitis. Broader study findings: A TCR beta motif of 7 to 9 highly homologous variants seemed to mark ankylosing spondylitis blood. Reportedly, significant enrichment of disease-linked clones occurred in matched ankylosing spondylitis synovial fluid. In reactive arthritis synovial fluid and blood, some motif variants had been reported before.

The CDR3 loop spans 15 amino acids. V dropped 0 bases and J dropped 6; count of bases not matched to a gene: 7. CDR1 SGHTA and CDR2 FQGNSA come from the germline V gene. The TCR beta libraries were generated through quantitative 5'-RACE incorporating molecular barcodes. Each CDR3 protein gets one entry after TCRdb re-called the 5' RACE reads with MiXCR. The sample shows about 440,000 distinct CDR3 sequences, 15% to 20% of them seen only once. The origin of this receptor is a male donor with ankylosing spondylitis. The sample was blood, either unsorted or a sorted T cell fraction (not recorded which). The V and J genes are TRBV7-2 and TRBJ1-2, with 7 bases that match TRBD1. The CDR3 sequence: CASSLARWQGDGYTF. Written as DNA, the CDR3 is TGTGCCAGCAGCTTAGCTCGTTGGCAGGGGGATGGCTACACCTTC.